The T cell receptor beta chain under discussion was sequenced for a study of blood T cells in healthy people across ages. Study observations and caveats: A strong correlation was seen between TCR beta diversity and naive T cell percentage.

The second PCR ran roughly 6 to 11 cycles with a sample-barcoded 5' primer and J-beta primers. Researchers report that a template-switch adaptor with 12 random nucleotides tagged each cDNA molecule. One entry per CDR3 protein results from TCRdb running MiXCR on the 5' RACE reads. The sample records fewer than 1.5 million distinct CDR3 sequences, 42% being singletons. There were healthy Caucasian individuals from Russia, aged 6 to 90, serving as donors. Extractions gave at least 5 micrograms of total RNA per sample. With regard to this clonotype: Its cognate antigen is unknown.

Trimming removed 1 base at V and 3 bases at J, with 12 bases between. CDR1 is SEHNR, CDR2 FQNEAQ, per germline (reference sequence). This CDR3 contains 15 residues. This TCR derives from a woman in her late teens or twenties in good health. The chain links TRBV7-9 to TRBJ2-5, with D tentatively TRBD1 or TRBD2 (5 bases each). Input material: blood. The CDR3 loop is CASSLGGYPKETQYF. As DNA, the CDR3 is TGTGCCAGCAGCTTAGGGGGGTACCCGAAAGAGACCCAGTACTTC.